A selection of T cell receptor beta chains follows, all from one sample in a study of PD-L1 blockade in urothelial cancer. Repertoires were generated with immunoSEQ multiplex PCR, while TCRdb's copy carries only in-frame clones and drops some. The data contain approximately 56,000 clones, 65% to 90% of them seen just once; the ten biggest clones take up 15% to 17%. Sequences were derived from PBMCs, sampled around atezolizumab (anti-PD-L1) treatment. The receptors come from a man in his 70s with urothelial cancer. The CDR3 runs from the conserved cysteine through the conserved F or W. A D gene is named only where the DNA matches it firmly. Not all rows give a size; the values are once, few, many and, for expanded clones, a class.

v_call	d_call	clone_size	j_call	cdr3_aa	cdr3_nt
TRBV20-1	.	.	TRBJ2-7	CSATGSWEQYF	TGCAGTGCCACAGGATCTTGGGAGCAGTACTTC
TRBV19	TRBD1	.	TRBJ2-1	CASSTRDREQFF	TGTGCCAGTAGTACTAGGGACAGGGAGCAGTTCTTC
TRBV18	TRBD1	.	TRBJ2-5	CASSLPGTGDQETQYF	TGTGCCAGCTCACTTCCGGGGACAGGAGATCAAGAGACCCAGTACTTC
TRBV29-1	.	.	TRBJ1-4	CSGVSGANEKLFF	TGCAGCGGGGTTAGCGGGGCTAATGAAAAACTGTTTTTT
TRBV15	.	.	TRBJ2-7	CATSRDKGDTYEQYF	TGTGCCACCAGCAGAGATAAGGGAGATACCTACGAGCAGTACTTC
TRBV9	.	.	TRBJ2-5	CASSSDNQETQYF	TGTGCCAGCAGCTCAGACAACCAAGAGACCCAGTACTTC
TRBV7-9	TRBD1	.	TRBJ2-1	CASSNPDRGRVEQFF	TGTGCCAGCAGCAATCCAGACAGGGGGCGGGTTGAGCAGTTCTTC
TRBV5-4	TRBD1	once	TRBJ2-3	CASSPDRGPTDTQYF	TGTGCCAGCAGCCCCGACAGGGGGCCCACAGATACGCAGTATTTT
TRBV18	TRBD2	.	TRBJ2-5	CASSLQGGYQETQYF	TGTGCCAGCTCACTTCAGGGAGGGTACCAAGAGACCCAGTACTTC
TRBV4-1	.	.	TRBJ2-7	CASSQVTARDYEQYF	TGCGCCAGCAGCCAAGTAACAGCGAGGGACTACGAGCAGTACTTC